This record concerns one T cell receptor beta chain sequence. In germline, CDR1 is MNHEY, CDR2 SMNVEV (reference sequence). This CDR3 is 16 amino acids long. Trimming removed 5 bases from V and 1 base from J; junction bases left unmatched: 6. The protocol was immunoSEQ multiplex PCR, while the TCRdb copy is restricted to in-frame clones and leaves out a portion. Here the sample spans some 410,000 clones, around nine tenths being singletons. The sample comes from a study of control samples from healthy donors and cancer patients. The chain uses TRBV27 and TRBJ2-1; TRBD2 aligns across 9 bases. This clonotype originated in a man between 35 and 55 years old with head and neck cancer. The sample comprised PBMCs. The CDR3, as DNA: TGTGCCAGCAGTAAGTTAGCGGGAGTTTCCTACAATGAGCAGTTCTTC. Translated: CASSKLAGVSYNEQFF.